The 20 T cell receptor beta chains presented below share a single source sample, sequenced in a study of T cells in Graves' hyperthyroidism and ophthalmopathy. TCR beta CDR3 sequences were amplified from RNA transcripts. First-round RT-PCR with HTBI primers amplified the TCR CDR3 region. TCRdb itself ran the multiplex PCR reads through MiXCR, one entry per CDR3 protein. The profile shows more than 450,000 distinct CDR3 sequences, 14% of them singletons. The sequenced sample consisted of blood. The receptors stem from a woman aged 40 to 55 with Graves' hyperthyroidism.

The sample holds many counts of this clonotype. The chain uses TRBV18 and TRBJ2-1, with D tentatively TRBD2 (6 bases). CDR3 length equals 15 residues. From germline, CDR1 is KGHSH and CDR2 LQKENI. The ends were cut back, 3 bases at V and 4 bases at J, with 13 bases in the middle. The CDR3 nucleotides read TGTGCCAGCTCACCCCCTAGCGAGACATACAATGAGCAGTTCTTC. Protein: CASSPPSETYNEQFF.

The sample holds many counts of this clonotype. V is TRBV12-3 or TRBV12-4 and J is TRBJ1-1, with 7 bases matching TRBD1. Germline trimming cut 5 bases from V and 5 bases from J; bases unmatched to any gene: 8. The CDR3 has 14 residues. The CDR3 sequence: CASSPMTGRTEAFF. The CDR3 DNA reads as TGTGCCAGCAGTCCGATGACAGGGCGGACTGAAGCTTTCTTT.

This clonotype has a count of ten or more. The chain joins TRBV28 to TRBJ2-7; 10 bases are a match to TRBD1. With 6 bases clipped from V and 7 bases from J, the junction kept 6 bases outside the gene matches. Looked up from germline, CDR1 is MDHEN and CDR2 is SYDVKM. The CDR3 consists of 13 residues. The CDR3 DNA reads as TGTGCCAGCAGCATCGGACAGGGGGGGGAGCAGTACTTC. Amino acids: CASSIGQGGEQYF.

J is TRBJ2-2 and V is TRBV28; D remains ambiguous. The length of the CDR3 is 14 residues. Deletions cut 10 bases from V and 0 bases from J, with 12 bases between. Germline V CDR1 and CDR2: MDHEN, SYDVKM. The CDR3 loop is CATSVQSNTGELFF. The CDR3 DNA is TGTGCCACCTCGGTGCAGTCGAACACCGGGGAGCTGTTTTTT.

The chain links TRBV20-1 to TRBJ2-1, with D perhaps TRBD2 (6 bases). V was shortened by 5 bases and J by 8 bases, with 10 bases between the two germline ends. This CDR3 comprises 11 residues. Looked up from germline, CDR1 is DFQATT and CDR2 is SNEGSKA (reference sequence). This CDR3 is CSAGGPDEQFF. The CDR3 DNA reads TGCAGTGCTGGAGGGCCGGATGAGCAGTTCTTC.

This rearrangement joins TRBV11-3 to TRBJ2-1, with a tentative D call TRBD2 (5 bases). Germline V gives CDR1 SGHNT, CDR2 YENEEA. CDR3 length equals 14 residues. The ends were cut back, 6 bases at V and 5 bases at J, with 14 bases in the middle. As DNA, the CDR3 is TGTGCCAGCAGTCGAACTCCGAGGGACAATGAGCAGTTCTTC. Its protein product is CASSRTPRDNEQFF. The entire variable domain, with the rest obtained from reference TRBV11-3 and TRBJ2-1, is as follows: EAGVVQSPRYKIIEKKQPVAFWCNPISGHNTLYWYLQNLGQGPELLIRYENEEAVDDSQLPKDRFSAERLKGVDSTLKIQPAELGDSAVYLCASSRTPRDNEQFFGPGTRLTVL.

This clonotype has only one observation. A much more abundant neighbour one base away suggests this may be a read error. The chain uses TRBV28 and TRBJ2-7; D is possibly TRBD2 (6 bases). Germline V lookup: CDR1 MDHEN, CDR2 SYDVKM. This CDR3 is 14 amino acids long. This CDR3 reads CASSLSGTLYEQCF. The CDR3 nucleotides read TGTGCCAGCAGTTTATCAGGGACTCTCTACGAGCAGTGCTTC.

The CDR3 sequence is CASSLRRGDTEAFF. CDR3 in DNA: TGTGCCAGCAGTCTCCGACGGGGGGACACTGAAGCTTTCTTT. The chain employs TRBV27 and TRBJ1-1, with D possibly being TRBD1 (5 bases). The CDR3 covers 14 residues. Germline CDR1 and CDR2: MNHEY and SMNVEV (reference sequence). V lost 5 bases, J lost 3 bases, and 13 bases lay in between.

This clonotype was counted ten times or more. The gene calls are TRBV7-2 and TRBJ2-3, with D maybe TRBD2 (6 bases). Trimming took off 5 bases at V and 4 bases at J, with 22 bases between the two ends. The CDR3 is 17 amino acids. CDR1 and CDR2 (germline): SGHTA, FQGNSA. CDR3 DNA: TGTGCCAGCAGCACTACCAGACTAGAAACCCTCCCAGATACGCAGTATTTT. As protein: CASSTTRLETLPDTQYF. The full variable domain, in which reference TRBV7-2 and TRBJ2-3 provide the parts outside the CDR3, is GAGVSQSPSNKVTEKGKDVELRCDPISGHTALYWYRQSLGQGLEFLIYFQGNSAPDKSGLPSDRFSAERTGGSVSTLTIQRTQQEDSAVYLCASSTTRLETLPDTQYFGPGTRLTVL.

There are many counts of this clonotype. The genes are TRBV3-1 and TRBJ2-7; TRBD2 matches 12 bases. The germline V gene has CDR1 LGHDT and CDR2 YNNKEL (reference sequence). Trimming took 5 bases from V and 7 from J; bases not matched to a gene: 9. CDR3 length: 15 amino acids. This CDR3 is CASSDSPGLAGEQYF. The DNA of the CDR3 is TGTGCCAGCAGCGATAGTCCGGGACTAGCGGGTGAGCAGTACTTC.

This clonotype was detected only once. The junction differs from germline at one of its ends, possibly a read error. V gene TRBV11-2 combines with J gene TRBJ1-5; weak D call: TRBD1 (5 bases). Germline CDR1 SGHAT, CDR2 FQNNGV. This CDR3 has 16 residues. The CDR3 reads CASSQQGPYSNQPQHF. The CDR3 region has the DNA TGCGCCAGCAGCCAGCAGGGCCCTTATAGCAATCAGCCCCAGCATTTT. The full variable domain, in which reference TRBV11-2 and TRBJ1-5 provide the parts outside the CDR3, is EAGVAQSPRYKIIEKRQSVAFWCNPISGHATLYWYQQILGQGPKLLIQFQNNGVVDDSQLPKDRFSAERLKGVDSTLKIQPAKLEDSAVYLCASSQQGPYSNQPQHFGDGTRLSIL.

This clonotype was observed at least ten times. This sequence joins TRBV2 and TRBJ2-6; either TRBD1 or TRBD2 may fit D (5 bases each). This CDR3 region has 17 residues. Germline loops: CDR1 SNHLY, CDR2 FYNNEI. The ends were cut back, 7 bases at V and 4 bases at J, with 20 bases in the middle. CDR3 region: CASTKGTAAYGANVLTF. The CDR3 DNA reads as TGTGCCAGCACCAAAGGGACGGCAGCCTACGGGGCCAACGTCCTGACTTTC.

Many counts were recorded for this clonotype. The DNA for the CDR3 is TGTGCCAGCAGCCATACTCAGGGGGCTGCTGAAGCTTTCTTT. Amino acid sequence: CASSHTQGAAEAFF. The chain joins TRBV13 to TRBJ1-1; 8 bases align to TRBD1. This CDR3 is built from 14 residues. J was trimmed by 6 bases and V by 5 bases; bases with no gene match: 8. In germline, CDR1 is PRHDT, CDR2 FYEKMQ (reference sequence).

Many counts were recorded for this clonotype. The chain joins TRBV3-1 to TRBJ1-1; 10 bases align to TRBD1. The CDR3 length is 16 residues. After removal of 4 bases from V and 0 bases from J, the junction contained 5 bases not matched to a gene. Germline V gene lookup returns CDR1 LGHDT and CDR2 YNNKEL (reference sequence). As DNA, the CDR3 is TGTGCCAGCAGCCCGCGGACAGGGGGAATGAACACTGAAGCTTTCTTT. Its translation is CASSPRTGGMNTEAFF.

This clonotype appeared many times. This chain joins TRBV19 and TRBJ2-1; possibly TRBD2 for D (6 bases). CDR3 length equals 18 residues. Germline V gene data show CDR1 as LNHDA and CDR2 as SQIVND (reference sequence). The ends were cut back, 6 bases at V and 2 bases at J, with 23 bases in the middle. The CDR3 DNA reads TGTGCCAGTAGCAAGCGGGCAGGGTCGGCGAATACCTACAATGAGCAGTTCTTC. The encoded protein is CASSKRAGSANTYNEQFF. The entire variable domain, with the rest obtained from reference TRBV19 and TRBJ2-1, is as follows: DGGITQSPKYLFRKEGQNVTLSCEQNLNHDAMYWYRQDPGQGLRLIYYSQIVNDFQKGDIAEGYSVSREKKESFPLTVTSAQKNPTAFYLCASSKRAGSANTYNEQFFGPGTRLTVL.

This clonotype was seen more than once but under ten times. A much larger clone is a single base away; this may be a read error. The chain is built from TRBV7-2 and TRBJ2-3, with 16 bases lining up with TRBD2. Per germline, CDR1 SGHTA and CDR2 FQGNSA. The CDR3 runs 16 residues. As DNA, the CDR3 is TGTGTCAGCAGCCAGGGACTAGCGGGAGGGCGAGATACGCAGTATTTT. As protein: CVSSQGLAGGRDTQYF.

The V call is TRBV6-2 or TRBV6-3, the J call TRBJ2-6; possible D gene TRBD1, 5 bases. There are 15 residues in the CDR3. Germline V gene lookup returns CDR1 MNHEY and CDR2 SVGEGT. The V gene lost 6 bases and the J gene lost 1 base, with 10 bases spanning the gap. Here the CDR3 DNA reads TGTGCCAGCAGCACAGGACAATCTGGGGCCAACGTCCTGACTTTC. Translation: CASSTGQSGANVLTF.

This clonotype was found many times. The chain combines TRBV3-1 with TRBJ2-1; 7 nucleotides align to TRBD1. Germline values: CDR1 LGHDT, CDR2 YNNKEL (reference sequence). Germline trimming cut 0 bases from V and 5 bases from J; bases unmatched to any gene: 7. The CDR3 has 16 residues. The CDR3 bases are TGTGCCAGCAGCCAAGATACAGGGGCTAGGAACAATGAGCAGTTCTTC. Translating gives CASSQDTGARNNEQFF.

This clonotype is a singleton in its sample. This chain links TRBV24-1 with TRBJ2-6; D is uncertain. The CDR3 has 13 amino acids. CDR1 is KGHDR and CDR2 is SFDVKD in the germline V gene. Trimming left V 7 bases short and J 0 bases short, with 3 bases between. CDR3 coding DNA: TGTGCCACCAGCGGCTCTGGGGCCAACGTCCTGACTTTC. It is translated as CATSGSGANVLTF.

This clonotype was recorded a few times. The chain links TRBV7-9 to TRBJ2-7; TRBD2 is a possible D gene (6 bases). Germline V lookup: CDR1 SEHNR, CDR2 FQNEAQ (reference sequence). The CDR3 covers 14 residues. Trimming took 5 bases from V and 5 from J, leaving 16 bases between them. The CDR3 is CASSNSGWGNEQYF. The DNA for the CDR3 is TGTGCCAGCAGCAACAGCGGGTGGGGCAACGAGCAGTACTTC.